Described below is a single TCR beta chain sequence and its context. Its antigen is undetermined. This specimen comes from a study of PD-1 blockade in classical Hodgkin lymphoma. As to time point: cycle 4 day 1 (C4D1), after less than 7 weeks of nivolumab. Brentuximab vedotin exposure varied among the patients, all of whom had relapsed after autologous stem cell transplantation. Investigators obtained CD8+ T cells from thawed PBMCs by magnetic negative selection. Clones were sequenced by immunoSEQ multiplex PCR, and TCRdb holds only the in-frame ones, with some missing. The sample contains more than 9,500 clones, about 85% of which appear only once. V was shortened by 0 bases and J by 4 bases, with 16 bases between the two germline ends. The CDR3 loop spans 17 amino acids. Germline assignment: CDR1 LNHNV and CDR2 YYDKDF (reference sequence). Points from the study as a whole: Undefined causes, possibly disease activity or prior therapy, underlie the repertoire differences.

The sequence was obtained from a human donor with classical Hodgkin lymphoma. The donor label of this sample is uncertain. V usage is TRBV15 and J usage is TRBJ2-1; TRBD2 is a possible D gene (6 bases). The specimen comprised CD8+ T cells from blood, sampled before the fourth cycle of nivolumab. The CDR3 DNA reads as TGTGCCACCAGCAGAGATGCGTTTTTGGCGGGATACAATGAGCAGTTCTTC. Translated: CATSRDAFLAGYNEQFF.